A selection of T cell receptor beta chains follows, all from one sample in a study of CD8+CD57+ T cells in acquired aplastic anemia. Each CDR3 protein gets one entry after TCRdb re-called the reads with MiXCR. The sample has 400,000 to 500,000 distinct CDR3 sequences; about two thirds are singletons. What was sequenced was sorted CD4+, CD8+, or CD8+CD57+ T cells (not recorded which) from PBMCs. The receptors stem from a human donor in good health, serving as a control. Both conserved end residues are trimmed from each CDR3. The listing skips clone size in some rows; elsewhere it reads once, few, many or a size class.

V gene,clone size,CDR3 protein
TRBV7-2,-,ASSWGQGKLEEQ
TRBV7-2,-,ASSLGSGGRLQY
TRBV5-1,-,ASSPRTVSGGYT
TRBV15,-,ATSIGTSGWNEQF
TRBV5-1,-,ASSVAGQGHT
TRBV19,many,ASSITHIREGNEQF
TRBV15,-,ATSDPRTGRYEQY
TRBV5-8,many,ASSVAGGETQY
TRBV7-2,-,SGRPTGFYEQY
TRBV4-1,many,ASSQGGARTEAF
TRBV19,-,AWSVSGTGNSPLH
TRBV6-5,many,ASSWDRGYGYT
TRBV9,many,ASSVEPRRETQY
TRBV20-1,many,SARDRARSNEKLF
TRBV12-3/TRBV12-4,-,ASRFRGSGANVLT
TRBV4-1,-,ASSQEAGTVAYEQY
TRBV5-1,-,ASSLVGPSYGQY
TRBV2,-,ASSWERSEY
TRBV7-2,once,ASSDQGQCRSYEQY
TRBV6-5,many,ASSYGKGKEKLF
TRBV7-2,-,ASSLFHSFTEAF
TRBV9,-,ASSPRTRADTQY
TRBV20-1,-,SPGQGGTEAF
TRBV7-8,-,ASSRLAGIWAF
TRBV19,-,ASSSHRLWFQR
TRBV19,many,ASSATGGRDSPLH
TRBV7-9,-,ASSGEPQNSPLH